This T cell receptor (beta chain) appears in the sequencing data of a study of control samples from healthy donors and cancer patients. Germline CDR1 and CDR2: LGHNA and YNFKEQ. CDR3 length: 16 residues. With V trimmed by 2 bases and J by 4 bases, 4 bases remained unmatched. Repertoires were generated with immunoSEQ multiplex PCR, while TCRdb's copy carries only in-frame clones and drops some. The sample shows over 60,000 clones, 70% to 90% of them seen only once. The genes are TRBV4-2 and TRBJ2-1; 11 nucleotides align to TRBD1. This TCR was sampled from a man between 35 and 55 years old in good health. The sequencing sample was made of blood. This chain's CDR3 is CASSQSDRGLYNEQFF. CDR3 DNA sequence: TGTGCCAGCAGCCAATCGGACAGGGGGCTTTACAATGAGCAGTTCTTC.